A selection of T cell receptor beta chains follows, all from one sample in a study of regulatory T cells. Repertoires were generated with immunoSEQ multiplex PCR, while TCRdb's copy carries only in-frame clones and drops some. The table has a few thousand clones, more than 80% seen once. Source material: CD8+ T cells sorted from blood. These receptors originate from a child aged 10-17 years with CD3G deficiency. Both conserved end residues are part of each CDR3. A D gene is named only where the DNA matches it firmly. Size is stated for part of the rows, as once, few or many counts, or as a class when the clone is expanded.

v_gene	abundance	j_gene	d_gene	CDR3nt	CDR3aa
TRBV7-6	once	TRBJ1-1	-	TGTGCCAGCAGCTTCGGCCCGAACACTGAAGCTTTCTTT	CASSFGPNTEAFF
TRBV6-1	hyperexpanded	TRBJ2-1	-	TGTGCCAGCAGTGAAGAGTGGCCCAAGAATGAGCAGTTCTTC	CASSEEWPKNEQFF
TRBV28	-	TRBJ1-2	-	TGTGCCAGCAGTTCAATATTCACTGTGACGGGCGGCTACACCTTC	CASSSIFTVTGGYTF
TRBV6-1	-	TRBJ1-1	-	TGTGCCAGCAGGGGCTTCAAGTGGGGAAACACTGAAGCTTTCTTT	CASRGFKWGNTEAFF
TRBV28	-	TRBJ2-7	TRBD1	TGTGCCAGCAGTTTAACTATCACAGGGGGCGCGGTGCAGTACTTC	CASSLTITGGAVQYF
TRBV10-1	-	TRBJ2-5	-	TGCGCCAGCCACTCCAGGTCCCAGCAAAGTGGGCAAGAGACCCAGTACTTC	CASHSRSQQSGQETQYF
TRBV19	-	TRBJ1-5	TRBD1	TGTGCCAGTAGTACTCTGGGACAGGGGCTTAATCAGCCCCAGCATTTT	CASSTLGQGLNQPQHF
TRBV13	once	TRBJ2-3	-	TGTGCCAGCAGCTCAAGGTTCGCGGGGACAGATACGCAGTATTTT	CASSSRFAGTDTQYF
TRBV28	-	TRBJ2-3	-	TGTGCCAGCAGCCCCGGAGATACGCAGTATTTT	CASSPGDTQYF
TRBV7-8	few	TRBJ1-1	-	TGTGCCAGCAGCTTAGCGTGGGGCAGAGAAGCTTTCTTT	CASSLAWGREAFF
TRBV6-1	few	TRBJ2-6	-	TGTGCCAGCAGTGAACCCAAGGGGAGGGGGCCCGGGGCCAACGTCCTGACTTTC	CASSEPKGRGPGANVLTF
TRBV19	-	TRBJ2-1	TRBD2	TGTGCCAGTAGTATAGGACTAGCGGGAGATGAGCAGTTCTTC	CASSIGLAGDEQFF
TRBV19	-	TRBJ2-6	-	TGTGCCAGTAGTAGAGGGGTAACAGGCCTCTCTGGGGCCAACGTCCTGACTTTC	CASSRGVTGLSGANVLTF